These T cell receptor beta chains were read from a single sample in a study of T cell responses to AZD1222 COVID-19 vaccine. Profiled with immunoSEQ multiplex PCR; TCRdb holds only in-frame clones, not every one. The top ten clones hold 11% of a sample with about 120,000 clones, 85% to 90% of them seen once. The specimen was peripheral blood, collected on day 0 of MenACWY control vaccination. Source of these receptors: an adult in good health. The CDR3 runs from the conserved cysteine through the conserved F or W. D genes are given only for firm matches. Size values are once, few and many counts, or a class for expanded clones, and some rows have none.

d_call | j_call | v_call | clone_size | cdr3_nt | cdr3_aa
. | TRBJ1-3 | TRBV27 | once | TGTGCCAGCAGTTTAACTGCTGGAAACACCATATATTTT | CASSLTAGNTIYF
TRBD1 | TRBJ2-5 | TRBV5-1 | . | TGCGCCAGCAGCCTAGGACAGGTCCAAGAGACCCAGTACTTC | CASSLGQVQETQYF
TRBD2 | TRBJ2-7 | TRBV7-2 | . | TGTGCCAGCAGCTCCAGCGGGATCGGTGGTTCCTACGAGCAGTACTTC | CASSSSGIGGSYEQYF
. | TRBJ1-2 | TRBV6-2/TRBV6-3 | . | TGTGCCAGCAGTAACGAGGACTATGGCTACACCTTC | CASSNEDYGYTF
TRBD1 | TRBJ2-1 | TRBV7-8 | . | TGTGCCAGTAGACCGGGACAGGGGATCAATGAGCAGTTCTTC | CASRPGQGINEQFF
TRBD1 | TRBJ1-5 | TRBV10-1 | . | TGCGCCAGCCGAAGGCTGGGACAGGGGGCGATCAGCAATCAGCCCCAGCATTTT | CASRRLGQGAISNQPQHF
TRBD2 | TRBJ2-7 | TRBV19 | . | TGTGCCAGTAGTTTAAGACTAGCGGCGTACTACGAGCAGTACTTC | CASSLRLAAYYEQYF
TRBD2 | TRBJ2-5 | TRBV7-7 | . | TGTGCCAGCAGCTCTACGACTAGCGCTCAAGAGACCCAGTACTTC | CASSSTTSAQETQYF
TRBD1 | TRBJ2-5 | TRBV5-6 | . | TGTGCCAGCAGCGGGGACAGGGAAGAGACCCAGTACTTC | CASSGDREETQYF
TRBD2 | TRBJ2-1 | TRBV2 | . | TGTGCCAGCAGTGGAGGGACTAGCGGGAGGCACAATGAGCAGTTCTTC | CASSGGTSGRHNEQFF
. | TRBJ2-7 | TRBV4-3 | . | TGCGCCAGCAGCCAAGATCCCAGGGGCGAGCAGTACTTC | CASSQDPRGEQYF
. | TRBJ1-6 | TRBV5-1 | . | TGCGCCAGCAGCTTGGAAGAAAATTCACCCCTCCACTTT | CASSLEENSPLHF
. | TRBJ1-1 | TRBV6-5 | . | TGTGCCAGCAGTTCACCGGCGTTGGGGAGGAACACTGAAGCTTTCTTT | CASSSPALGRNTEAFF
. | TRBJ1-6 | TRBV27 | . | TGTGCCAGCAGCTTCGACAGAGGGAATTCACCCCTCCACTTT | CASSFDRGNSPLHF
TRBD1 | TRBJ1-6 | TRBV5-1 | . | TGCGCCAGCACATCAGGGGGCGCTTCACCCCTCCACTTT | CASTSGGASPLHF
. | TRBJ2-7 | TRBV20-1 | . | TGCAGTGCTAGAGATCATAAGGTGCAGTACTTC | CSARDHKVQYF
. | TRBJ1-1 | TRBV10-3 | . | TGTGCCATCAGTGGGTCGAGGGCGGTGAACACTGAAGCTTTCTTT | CAISGSRAVNTEAFF
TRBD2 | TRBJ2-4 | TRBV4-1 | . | TGCGCCAGCAGCGAAGAAGGTAGCGGGAGGGCCGGTGCAAACATTCAGTACTTC | CASSEEGSGRAGANIQYF
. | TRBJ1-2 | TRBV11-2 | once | TGTGCCAGCAGCCTACTACTTGAGAACCAAAACTATGGCTACACCTTC | CASSLLLENQNYGYTF
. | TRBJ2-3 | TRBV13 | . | TGTGCCAGCAGCCCCCCCCGGCGGGCAGATACGCAGTATTTT | CASSPPRRADTQYF
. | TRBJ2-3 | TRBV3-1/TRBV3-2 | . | TGTGCCAGCAGCATACTCCAGCGGTCCCGTGGCACAGATACGCAGTATTTT | CASSILQRSRGTDTQYF